This TCR beta chain originates from a study of shared clonotypes between healthy human individuals (dated by TCRdb to 2020 to 2021). Study-level background: Two women and a few men aged 18 to 49 years were included in the cohort. For each donor, CD4 naive and CD4 memory were each given three plates, CD8 naive was given two plates, and CD8 memory was given one plate. Blood TCR repertoires of five healthy adults were deeply sequenced to estimate repertoire size and the extent of clonotype sharing between individuals. Libraries were prepared and TCR repertoires were sequenced by different laboratories using diverse techniques, in order to increase sequencing depth and limit assay-specific biases. Between about 0.85 and 8.9 billion PBMCs per donor were obtained by leukapheresis.

General findings and caveats noted by the study authors: Pairwise subsampling indicated that sequencing depth was expected to affect the degree of clonotype sharing among donors. Because the study included only a small number of donors, the genetic and exposure-history diversity represented was limited. Approximately 5% of naive CD4, roughly 3.5% of naive CD8, approximately 2.2% of memory CD4, and 0.4% of memory CD8 clonotypes were shared across several donors. Naive subsets generally had larger estimated clonotype richness than memory subsets did. Incomplete sequencing was indicated by rarefaction of sorted-subset datasets, despite the large sequencing depth. Sampling was restricted to blood, and TCR repertoires in tissues likely differ from the TCR repertoires found in blood. Compared with non-shared clonotypes, the clonotypes found in all four sorted-subset donors had higher generation probabilities.

CD8 naive samples were obtained by positive selection for CCR7 among CD45RO-negative cells, yielding a CD45RA+CCR7+ population from which TemRA cells were excluded. Healthy HIV-negative adults with no recently reported acute infections or vaccinations were included as donors. Only Caucasian adults living in Nashville, Tennessee, USA were represented among the donors. Blood was obtained by leukapheresis, after which PBMCs were separated by Ficoll-Histopaque density gradient centrifugation and cryopreserved in liquid nitrogen vapor phase. Analytical flow cytometry was used to check the purity and quantity of each magnetically sorted T cell population. From each sorted fraction, genomic DNA was isolated and quantified by UV absorbance on a Nanodrop 2000c. As to this clone: No cognate antigen has been identified for it. Base quality data are lacking; no much larger clone is found one base away.

Using the deep immunoSEQ assay, TCR CDR3 regions were amplified from genomic DNA by multiplex PCR. For each cell subset, the extracted genomic DNA was distributed evenly across all wells of several immunoSEQ 96-well plates, and each plate served as one replicate. For sorted subsets, about 0.2 ug genomic DNA, equal to 30,000 or so T cell genomes, was loaded into each replicate PCR. Purified libraries were measured with a Qubit 3.0 fluorometer, size-checked on a Bioanalyzer 2100, and measured again with the KAPA Library Quantification kit. Each immunoSEQ 96-well plate was sequenced on its own single-read 150-cycle Illumina NextSeq 550 flow cell. The paper's processing steps were these. Because the immunoSEQ output included only junctional sequences and no quality scores, the filtering could not be the same as the filtering used for full-length reads. To assign V/J genes and CDR3, sequences were annotated against IMGT germline references using PyIR, a Python wrapper for IgBLAST v1.9. Reads with weak V/J assignments (E-value above 1e-6), missing CDR3, stop codons, out-of-frame junctions, or ambiguous translated residues were removed. V3J clonotypes were defined by identical inferred V gene, J gene, and CDR3 amino acid sequence. Percentage overlap between repertoires was calculated by dividing the number of shared unique clonotypes by the size of the smaller repertoire. Three approaches were used to assess repertoire richness: RTK rarefaction, the Chao1 estimator, and Recon v2.1 estimates of unobserved clonotypes. Generation probabilities for all TCRbeta clonotypes obtained by the gDNA method from a handful of donors were computed using OLGA. TCRdb limited this immuneACCESS table to in-frame rearrangements with V and J called. A share of clones is missing; checked studies link under half to unresolved V genes, and the rest is unexplained. V, J and clone size reflect that table, while D and trimming were determined from the DNA. The sample table shows fewer than 800,000 clones, and 92% are seen once. About a quarter of the sample is held by the ten biggest clonotypes.

The receptor was isolated from a young man in good health. The sample was naive CD8+ T cells sorted from blood. The sample's cell subset or site label, decoded: CD45RA+CCR7+.

CDR3 protein: CSVVLMVVGGNEQFF. The DNA sequence follows: TGCAGCGTTGTCTTGATGGTGGTGGGGGGCAATGAGCAGTTCTTC. The V and J segments used are TRBV29-1 and TRBJ2-1, with TRBD2 perhaps the D gene, on 6 matching bases. Deletion took 4 bases off V and 6 bases off J, with a span of 19 bases between the germline ends. The CDR3, from cysteine to phenylalanine, totals 15 residues. The CDR3 DNA has 45 bases and is translated from base 1. The germline V gene supplies CDR1 SQVTM and CDR2 ANQGSEA.